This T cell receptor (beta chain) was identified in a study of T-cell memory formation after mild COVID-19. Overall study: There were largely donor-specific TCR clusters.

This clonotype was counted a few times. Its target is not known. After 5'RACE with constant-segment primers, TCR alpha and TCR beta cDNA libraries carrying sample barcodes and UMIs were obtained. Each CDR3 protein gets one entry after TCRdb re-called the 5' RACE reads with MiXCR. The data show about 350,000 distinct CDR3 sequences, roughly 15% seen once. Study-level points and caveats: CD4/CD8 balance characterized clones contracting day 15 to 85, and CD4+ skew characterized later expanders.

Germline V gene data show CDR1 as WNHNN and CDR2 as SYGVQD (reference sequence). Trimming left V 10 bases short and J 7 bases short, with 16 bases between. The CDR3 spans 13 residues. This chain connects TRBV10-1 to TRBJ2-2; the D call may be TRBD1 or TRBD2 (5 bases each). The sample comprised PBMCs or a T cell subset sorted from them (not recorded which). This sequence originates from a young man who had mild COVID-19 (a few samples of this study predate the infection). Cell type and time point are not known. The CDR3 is CATQERGNGELFF. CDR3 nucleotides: TGCGCCACCCAGGAGAGGGGTAACGGGGAGCTGTTTTTT.